The TCR beta chain described here comes from a study of blood T cells in healthy people across ages. In regard to this clonotype: Antigen unknown.

Findings and caveats of the study: Observed TCR beta diversity per million T cells went down as age went up. This fall followed a roughly linear course with age.

Using a J-beta primer mix together with a sample-barcoded 5' primer, a second PCR was run for roughly 6 to 11 cycles. A tag from a template-switch adaptor with 12 random nucleotides marked each cDNA molecule. No fewer than 3 million CDR3-containing paired-end reads came from each sample. Using its own MiXCR run on the 5' RACE reads, TCRdb lists one record per CDR3 protein. The sample holds fewer than 1,000,000 distinct CDR3 sequences, about 45% seen once. The source is a man older than 75 in good health. Sample: blood.

CDR3 DNA sequence: TGTGCCAGCAGTCCGGGAAATCGGGCCAAAAACATTCAGTACTTC. Translated, it gives CASSPGNRAKNIQYF. The chain recombines TRBV6-5 with TRBJ2-4; D perhaps matches TRBD2 (5 bases). The V gene lost 5 bases and the J gene lost 1 base, with 12 bases spanning the gap. The CDR3 sequence is 15 residues long. CDR1 and CDR2 (germline): MNHEY, SVGAGI.